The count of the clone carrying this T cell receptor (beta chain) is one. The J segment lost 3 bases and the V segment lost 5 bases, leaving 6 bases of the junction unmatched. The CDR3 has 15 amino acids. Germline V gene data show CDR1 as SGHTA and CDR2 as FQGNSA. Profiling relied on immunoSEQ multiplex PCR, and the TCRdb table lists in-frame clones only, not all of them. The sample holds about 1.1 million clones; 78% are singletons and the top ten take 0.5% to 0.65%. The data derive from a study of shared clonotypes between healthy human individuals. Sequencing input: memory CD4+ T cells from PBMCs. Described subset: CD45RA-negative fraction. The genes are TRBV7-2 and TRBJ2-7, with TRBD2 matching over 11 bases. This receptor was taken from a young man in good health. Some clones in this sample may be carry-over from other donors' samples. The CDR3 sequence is CASSPKGLAGYEQYF. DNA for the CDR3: TGTGCCAGCAGCCCGAAAGGACTAGCGGGCTACGAGCAGTACTTC.